A selection of T cell receptor beta chains follows, all from one sample in a study of cytomegalovirus exposure and HLA in healthy donors. Here immunoSEQ multiplex PCR was the method, and the copy in TCRdb shows in-frame clones only, minus some. This repertoire includes some 110,000 clones. Material: PBMCs. The receptors derive from a man aged 35 to 55 in good health and CMV-seronegative. The CDR3 runs from the conserved cysteine through the conserved F or W. The order of the fields is J gene, V gene, D gene, CDR3 DNA, CDR3 protein. D genes are given only for firm matches.

>TRBJ1-1|TRBV6-5|TRBD1
TGTGCCAGCAGTTACGGGAAGGGGGCCACTGAAGCTTTCTTT
CASSYGKGATEAFF
>TRBJ2-7|TRBV10-3|TRBD2
TGTGCCATCAGTGAAGGCGGGAGGGCCGAGTTGGCTAACTTC
CAISEGGRAELANF
>TRBJ1-3|TRBV6-6|TRBD1
TGTGCCAGCAGTCGAATGACAGGGTTTACGAGAAACACCATATATTTT
CASSRMTGFTRNTIYF
>TRBJ2-2|TRBV19|TRBD2
TGTGCCAGTAGTCGACTAGCGGGTCTGGCCGGGGAGCTGTTTTTT
CASSRLAGLAGELFF
>TRBJ1-5|TRBV7-2|NA
TGTGCCAGCAGCTCCCAGGGTTACAATCAGCCCCAGCATTTT
CASSSQGYNQPQHF
>TRBJ2-3|TRBV29-1|TRBD2
TGCAGCGTTGAAGAGAGCGGGAGGACCACAGATACGCAGTATTTT
CSVEESGRTTDTQYF
>TRBJ1-1|TRBV29-1|TRBD1
TGCAGCGTCGGGACAGCGGGGGCTGAAGCTTTCTTT
CSVGTAGAEAFF
>TRBJ1-5|TRBV2|NA
TGTGCCAGCAGTCCCCAGGGTAGTCAGCCCCAGCATTTT
CASSPQGSQPQHF
>TRBJ2-1|TRBV5-1|TRBD1
TGCGCCAGCAGCGGGGGACAGACGTACAATGAGCAGTTCTTC
CASSGGQTYNEQFF
>TRBJ2-2|TRBV5-1|TRBD1
TGCGCCAGCATGCAGGGGGTCACCGGGGAGCTGTTTTTT
CASMQGVTGELFF
>TRBJ1-1|TRBV5-1|NA
TGCGCCAGCAAAGTCGAGAGCGGTACTGAAGCTTTCTTT
CASKVESGTEAFF
>TRBJ2-7|TRBV2|TRBD2
TGTGCCAGCAGCAGGACTAGAAGCTCCTACGAGCAGTACTTC
CASSRTRSSYEQYF
>TRBJ2-7|TRBV5-1|NA
TGCGCCAGCAGCTTGGGACAGGTCGCCTACGAGCAGTACTTC
CASSLGQVAYEQYF
>TRBJ1-2|TRBV7-2|NA
TGTGCCAGCAGCTTCACAGGAAACTATGGCTACACCTTC
CASSFTGNYGYTF
>TRBJ2-7|TRBV5-1|NA
TGCGCCAGCAGCTTGGGACTTGGATCCTACGAGCAGTACTTC
CASSLGLGSYEQYF
>TRBJ1-5|TRBV9|TRBD1
TGTGCCAGCAGCGTAGGGACAGGGGGTGTGGGCAATCAGCCCCAGCATTTT
CASSVGTGGVGNQPQHF
>TRBJ1-2|TRBV30|TRBD1
TGTGCCTGGAGTGTAGACAGGGCTAACTATGGCTACACCTTC
CAWSVDRANYGYTF
>TRBJ2-3|TRBV19|TRBD1
TGTGCCAGTAGTAAGAGACAGGGTGGTTTTCTCGCAGATACGCAGTATTTT
CASSKRQGGFLADTQYF
>TRBJ1-4|TRBV19|TRBD1
TGTGCCAGTAGTTCGGGGACAGCTAGTGAAAAACTGTTTTTT
CASSSGTASEKLFF
>TRBJ2-7|TRBV2|NA
TGTGCCAGCAGTGTGGCCCTTTACGAGCAGTACTTC
CASSVALYEQYF
>TRBJ2-5|TRBV7-9|TRBD1
TGTGCCAGCAGCGTCGGGACAGAGCAAGAGACCCAGTACTTC
CASSVGTEQETQYF
>TRBJ1-2|TRBV29-1|NA
TGCAGCGTTGATGTGCACTTATTAACCTATGGCTACACCTTC
CSVDVHLLTYGYTF
>TRBJ2-4|TRBV7-9|TRBD2
TGTGCCAGCAGCTCCGCGGGGGGAAACATTCAGTACTTC
CASSSAGGNIQYF
>TRBJ2-3|TRBV11-2|TRBD2
TGTGCCAGCGGGCGGTGGGAGGGCCCCGCAGATACGCAGTATTTT
CASGRWEGPADTQYF
>TRBJ2-7|TRBV5-1|TRBD2
TGCGCCAGCAGCTTTGGACTAGCGGCCCTACCCTACGAGCAGTACTTC
CASSFGLAALPYEQYF
>TRBJ2-7|TRBV6-5|TRBD2
TGTGCCAGCATCCGGTCGGCTAGCGGGAGCTACGAGCAGTACTTC
CASIRSASGSYEQYF
>TRBJ2-6|TRBV19|TRBD1
TGTGCCAGTAGTATAGAGGGGGGGACAGGGTACTCTGGGGCCAACGTCCTGACTTTC
CASSIEGGTGYSGANVLTF
>TRBJ2-5|TRBV5-1|NA
TGCGCCAGCAAACGACTGACGGGTGGAGAGACCCAGTACTTC
CASKRLTGGETQYF
>TRBJ1-6|TRBV5-4|NA
TGTGCCAGCAGCTCTGGCGGGACCCTAACACCCCTCCACTTT
CASSSGGTLTPLHF
>TRBJ1-1|TRBV6-5|TRBD1
TGTGCCAGCATCTCACGCCGAGACAGGGTCCCTGAAGCTTTCTTT
CASISRRDRVPEAFF
>TRBJ1-2|TRBV7-9|NA
TGTGCCAGCAGCTCTCCTTCTCCGGGGTTATATGGCTACACCTTC
CASSSPSPGLYGYTF
>TRBJ2-5|TRBV5-1|TRBD1
TGCGCCAGCAGCTTCAGACAGGGGGAGACCCAGTACTTC
CASSFRQGETQYF
>TRBJ2-5|TRBV6-6|NA
TGTGCCAGCAGTCAGGGTTGGCGAGAGACCCAGTACTTC
CASSQGWRETQYF
>TRBJ2-7|TRBV5-1|NA
TGCGCCAGCAGCTTTACGCGGCCGGGCGAGCAGTACTTC
CASSFTRPGEQYF
>TRBJ1-5|TRBV5-1|NA
TGCGCCAGCAGCTTTGACGGCGGGACGCCCCAGCATTTT
CASSFDGGTPQHF
>TRBJ2-1|TRBV11-2|NA
TGTGCCAGCAGCTTAAGGGGGGGCGGGAGTAGGATAGATGAGCAGTTCTTC
CASSLRGGGSRIDEQFF
>TRBJ2-7|TRBV5-4|NA
TGTGCCAGCAGCTTGGGAGGAGGGACCTACGAGCAGTACTTC
CASSLGGGTYEQYF
>TRBJ1-1|TRBV5-1|NA
TGCGCCAGCAGTGAGGCGCCTCGGAACACTGAAGCTTTCTTT
CASSEAPRNTEAFF
>TRBJ2-7|TRBV6-1|TRBD1
TGTGCCAGCAGCGCCCCCGGGACAGGGCCCTACGAGCAGTACTTC
CASSAPGTGPYEQYF
>TRBJ2-3|TRBV5-6|NA
TGTGCCAGCAGCTTGGGACTAGGGCCTAGCACAGATACGCAGTATTTT
CASSLGLGPSTDTQYF
>TRBJ2-7|TRBV5-4|TRBD2
TGTGCCAGCAGCGGGCGGACTAGCCCCTCCTACGAGCAGTACTTC
CASSGRTSPSYEQYF
>TRBJ1-2|TRBV18|NA
TGTGCCAGCTCATTACAGGATCTTAACTATGGCTACACCTTC
CASSLQDLNYGYTF
>TRBJ2-6|TRBV7-3|NA
TGTGCCAGCAGCCCGAACAGGGCTGGGGCCAACGTCCTGACTTTC
CASSPNRAGANVLTF
>TRBJ1-2|TRBV13|NA
TGTGCCAGCAGCTACGAGGGGGACTATGGCTACACCTTC
CASSYEGDYGYTF
>TRBJ1-2|TRBV5-4|TRBD1
TGTGCCAGCAGCAAACCCGGGACAGGTGCGTCCTATGGCTACACCTTC
CASSKPGTGASYGYTF
>TRBJ2-7|TRBV6-6|NA
TGTGCCAGCAGGGTGGGAGCCTCCTACGAGCAGTACTTC
CASRVGASYEQYF
>TRBJ1-5|TRBV30|NA
TGTGCCTGGAGTGTACTATCAGGGATGGATCAGCCCCAGCATTTT
CAWSVLSGMDQPQHF
>TRBJ2-4|TRBV6-6|NA
TGTGCCACACGACAGCTGCTAGCCAAAAACATTCAGTACTTC
CATRQLLAKNIQYF
>TRBJ1-2|TRBV28|TRBD1
TGTGCCAGCAGTCCCAGCGGGACAGGGCTGAAGTGGGGCTACACCTTC
CASSPSGTGLKWGYTF
>TRBJ2-7|TRBV5-1|NA
TGCGCCAGCAGTCCTACCCCAGGATCCTACGAGCAGTACTTC
CASSPTPGSYEQYF
>TRBJ2-2|TRBV7-9|TRBD1
TGTGCCAGCAAGGAGGCCCGCGGACAGGGGAACACCGGGGAGCTGTTTTTT
CASKEARGQGNTGELFF
>TRBJ2-1|TRBV11-2|TRBD2
TGTGCCAGCAGCCCGGGACTATCGCAGTTCTTC
CASSPGLSQFF
>TRBJ2-6|TRBV5-1|NA
TGCGCCAGCAGCTCAACAGGGTCCGGGGCCAACGTCCTGACTTTC
CASSSTGSGANVLTF
>TRBJ2-2|TRBV27|NA
TGTGCCAGCAGTCCATTTAACGGGGCCGGGGAGCTGTTTTTT
CASSPFNGAGELFF
>TRBJ1-5|TRBV19|TRBD1
TGTGCTAGGAGGGGAGGAGGGGGCCCCCAGCCCCAGCATTTT
CARRGGGGPQPQHF
>TRBJ2-2|TRBV18|TRBD2
TGTGCCAGCTCACCCTTGGCGGGAGACAAGGCCGGGGAGCTGTTTTTT
CASSPLAGDKAGELFF
>TRBJ2-1|TRBV7-2|TRBD2
TGTGCCAGCAGCTTATGGACTAGCGGGCCGTACAATGAGCAGTTCTTC
CASSLWTSGPYNEQFF
>TRBJ2-5|TRBV6-5|NA
TGTGCCAGCAGTTACTCGTTGGGTACCAGGGGATATCAGTACTTC
CASSYSLGTRGYQYF
>TRBJ1-1|TRBV9|NA
TGTGCCAGCAGCGTAGCTCAGGGGAACACTGAAGCTTTCTTT
CASSVAQGNTEAFF